This TCR beta chain comes out of a study of cytomegalovirus exposure and HLA in healthy donors. Germline V gene data show CDR1 as LNHNV and CDR2 as YYDKDF (reference sequence). The CDR3 has 14 amino acids. The germline V and J ends were trimmed by 4 bases and 6 bases, with 12 bases remaining between them. Study-level results: Evidence from a later analysis indicated that most CMV-associated TCR beta chains looked HLA-restricted. Indistinguishable V segments, including TRBV6-2 and TRBV6-3, were excluded. Reports state that TCR beta sequences accurately predicted most subjects' HLA-A and HLA-B alleles. Generally TCR sequences proved uncommon, though certain public TCRs appeared in numerous donors.

Comments on this clone: Antigen: not known.

PCR employed 60 Vbeta and 13 Jbeta primers. Generated by immunoSEQ multiplex PCR, the TCRdb table keeps only in-frame clones and is missing some. The sample comprises 150,000 to 200,000 clones, about three quarters of which are singletons, and 0.95% to 1.4% rests with the top ten. The sequence came from a woman in her forties in good health and CMV-seronegative. The sequenced material came from PBMCs. This chain uses TRBV15 with TRBJ2-2; D might be TRBD2 (5 bases). The CDR3 region is CATSIERGPGELFF. In DNA, the CDR3 is TGTGCCACCAGCATCGAACGGGGTCCCGGGGAGCTGTTTTTT.